This TCR beta chain was profiled in a study of blood T cells in healthy people across ages. Study context: T cells yielded about one barcoded beta molecule per two cells through template switching.

Study-wide points: Naive and antigen-experienced cells could not be conclusively compared, given unsorted PBMCs.

A second PCR, run for about 7 to 12 cycles, used a sample-barcoded 5' primer plus a J-beta primer mix. TCRdb recomputed calls from the 5' RACE reads with MiXCR, one row per CDR3 protein. The sample contains about 510,000 distinct CDR3 sequences, about 25% of which appear only once. Worth noting for this clonotype: The antigen remains unidentified.

The CDR3 has 13 amino acids. V lost 6 bases and J 0 bases, leaving 11 bases between the germline ends. The germline CDR1 and CDR2 sequences are DFQATT and SNEGSKA (reference sequence). Drawn from each donor were approximately 9.5 milliliters of peripheral blood. The sample was also linked to a second study, of T cells of mothers and their children. Per that paper: Biologically related mothers and children overlapped slightly more than unrelated pairs, a non-significant difference.

The chain employs TRBV20-1 and TRBJ1-1, with TRBD1 as a possible D gene (5 bases). This clonotype originated in a boy between 2 and 10 years old in good health. The material sequenced was blood. The CDR3 is CSALTELNTEAFF. DNA for the CDR3: TGCAGTGCCCTGACAGAGTTGAACACTGAAGCTTTCTTT.